This T cell receptor (beta chain) was profiled in a study of a mutant IDH1 vaccine in newly diagnosed glioma. Trimming stripped 0 bases from V and 3 bases from J, with 12 bases between. The V gene's germline CDR1 is LGHNA and CDR2 YNFKEQ. CDR3 length: 16 residues. Time point specified: baseline, week 1 (first vaccination visit). Treatment here: pre-vaccination baseline after standard-of-care therapy. This clone occurred a few times. Generated by immunoSEQ multiplex PCR, the TCRdb table keeps only in-frame clones and is missing some. The profile shows some 95,000 clones, about four fifths of them singletons.

The source was PBMCs, collected from a glioma patient treated with radiotherapy, temozolomide or both. The chain links TRBV4-2 to TRBJ2-1, with D perhaps TRBD1 or TRBD2 (5 bases each). The origin of this receptor is a man aged 35-49 years with glioma. The CDR3 sequence is CASSQEGTSNYNEQFF. The CDR3 coding sequence is TGTGCCAGCAGCCAAGAGGGGACGTCGAACTACAATGAGCAGTTCTTC.